This T cell receptor (beta chain) was sequenced for a study of T cell changes during pregnancy in multiple sclerosis. Only in-frame clones appear in the TCRdb table, and some are missing; sequencing was by immunoSEQ multiplex PCR. The table records tens of thousands of clones, just under 95% of them present only once. The CDR3 contains 15 residues. CDR1 is SGHTA, CDR2 FQGNSA, per germline. V trimming: 5 bases; J trimming: 6 bases; junction bases outside the gene matches: 5. The chain combines TRBV7-2 with TRBJ2-3; the match to TRBD2 covers 13 bases. The clonotype originates from a female donor with multiple sclerosis, enrolled in a pregnancy study. This specimen was CD4+ T cells from peripheral blood mononuclear cells, taken before pregnancy. The CDR3 loop is CASSPGTSGIDTQYF. In DNA form, the CDR3 reads TGTGCCAGCAGCCCCGGGACTAGCGGGATCGATACGCAGTATTTT. Full variable domain (rest looked up from reference TRBV7-2 and TRBJ2-3): GAGVSQSPSNKVTEKGKDVELRCDPISGHTALYWYRQSLGQGLEFLIYFQGNSAPDKSGLPSDRFSAERTGGSVSTLTIQRTQQEDSAVYLCASSPGTSGIDTQYFGPGTRLTVL.